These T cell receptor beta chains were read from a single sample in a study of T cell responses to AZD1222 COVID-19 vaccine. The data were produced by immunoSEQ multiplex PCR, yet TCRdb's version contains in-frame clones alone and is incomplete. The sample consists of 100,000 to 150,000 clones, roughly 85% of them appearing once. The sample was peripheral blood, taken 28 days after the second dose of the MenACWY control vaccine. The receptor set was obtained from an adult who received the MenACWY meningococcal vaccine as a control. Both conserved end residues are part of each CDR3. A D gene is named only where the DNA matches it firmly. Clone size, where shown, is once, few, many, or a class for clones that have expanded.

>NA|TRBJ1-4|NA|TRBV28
TGTGCCAGCAGCCCACTCGTAAACCCACAAAAACTGTTTTTT
CASSPLVNPQKLFF
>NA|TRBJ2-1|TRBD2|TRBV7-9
TGTGCCAGCAGCCCCACCCCCTTGACTAGCGGGCATTACAATGAGCAGTTCTTC
CASSPTPLTSGHYNEQFF
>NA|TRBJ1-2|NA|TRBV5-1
TGCGCCAGCAGCCCGACGGGTGATAACTATGGCTACACCTTC
CASSPTGDNYGYTF
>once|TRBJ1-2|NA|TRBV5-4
TGTGCCAGCAGCCGGGAAACTGGCCTGGGTTGGAGCTACACCTTC
CASSRETGLGWSYTF
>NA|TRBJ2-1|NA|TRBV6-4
TGTGCCAGCAGTGATGTTAGCGGCGGCGATGAGCAGTTCTTC
CASSDVSGGDEQFF
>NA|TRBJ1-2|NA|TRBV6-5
TGTGCCAGCAGGGCCCCGGGGGGTGACTATGGCTACACCTTC
CASRAPGGDYGYTF
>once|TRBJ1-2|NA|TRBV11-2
TGTGCCAGCTATAAACCGGGCGGGGGAAGTCAGTCGCGCTATGGCTACACCTTC
CASYKPGGGSQSRYGYTF
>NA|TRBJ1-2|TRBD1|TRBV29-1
TGCAGCGCCCGGGACAGGGGTGATTGGCGGTATGGCTACACCTTC
CSARDRGDWRYGYTF
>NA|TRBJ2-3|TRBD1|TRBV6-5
TGTGCCACTAAACCGGGACAGGTCACAGATACGCAGTATTTT
CATKPGQVTDTQYF
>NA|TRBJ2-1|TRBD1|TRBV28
TGTGCCAGCAGTTTGACAGGGCGAGGGAATGAGCAGTTCTTC
CASSLTGRGNEQFF
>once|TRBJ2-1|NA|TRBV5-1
TGCGCCAGCAGCTTGGGACCAAACAATGAGCAGTTCTTC
CASSLGPNNEQFF
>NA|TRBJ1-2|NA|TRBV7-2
TGTGCCAGCAGCTTAGTTTCGGCCCTCTATGGCTACACCTTC
CASSLVSALYGYTF
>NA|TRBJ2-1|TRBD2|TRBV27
TGTGCCAGCTCTTTAGGGCGAGCGGGGTACAATGAGCAGTTCTTC
CASSLGRAGYNEQFF
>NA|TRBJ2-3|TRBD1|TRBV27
TGTGCCAGCAACCCAAGTCGGACAGGTACGCAGTATTTT
CASNPSRTGTQYF
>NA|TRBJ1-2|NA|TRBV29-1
TGCAGCGTAAAATTGGGGGATGGCTACACCTTC
CSVKLGDGYTF
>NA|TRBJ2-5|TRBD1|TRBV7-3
TGTGCCAGCAGCCCACAGGGGGCGCAGGAGACCCAGTACTTC
CASSPQGAQETQYF
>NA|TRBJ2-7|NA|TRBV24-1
TGTGCCACCAGTGAACGGGACGTTACCTACGAGCAGTACTTC
CATSERDVTYEQYF
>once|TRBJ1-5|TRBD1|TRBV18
TGTGCCAGCTCACGGGGGGGACAGAGCAATCAGCCCCAGCATTTT
CASSRGGQSNQPQHF
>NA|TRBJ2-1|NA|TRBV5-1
TGCGCCAGCAGCCTCCAAAAGGTAGCCGCCCATGAGCAGTTCTTC
CASSLQKVAAHEQFF
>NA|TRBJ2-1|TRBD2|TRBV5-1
TGCGCCAGCAGCTTGGCCGGGAGGAGCTCCTACAATGAGCAGTTCTTC
CASSLAGRSSYNEQFF
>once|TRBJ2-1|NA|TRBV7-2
TGTGCCGGCAGCCCACAGACGGCCACACAGTTCTTC
CAGSPQTATQFF
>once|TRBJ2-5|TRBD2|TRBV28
TGTGCCAGCAGTTCTCCACTAGCGGGGGGGATCGAGACCCAGTACTTC
CASSSPLAGGIETQYF
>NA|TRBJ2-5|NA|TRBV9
TGTGCCAGCAGCGTAGGGGCAGGAGGGTTTCAAGAGACCCAGTACTTC
CASSVGAGGFQETQYF
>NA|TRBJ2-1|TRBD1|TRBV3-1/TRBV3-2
TGTGCCAGCAGCCAAGAAGGCGGACAGGTCTGGGATGAGCAGTTCTTC
CASSQEGGQVWDEQFF
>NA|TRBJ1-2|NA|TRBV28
TGTGCCAGCATTCCCCAGGGGCGCTCTGGCTACACCTTC
CASIPQGRSGYTF
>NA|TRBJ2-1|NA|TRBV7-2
TGTGCCAGCAGCCCCCCCAGGCAGGGGAGGAATGAGCAGTTCTTC
CASSPPRQGRNEQFF
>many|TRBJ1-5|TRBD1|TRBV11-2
TGTGCCAGCAGCGCGGGACAGGGGATTCTAGAGCCCCAGCATTTT
CASSAGQGILEPQHF
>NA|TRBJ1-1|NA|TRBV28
TGTGCCAGCAGTTTAGTGAACACTGAAGCTTTCTTT
CASSLVNTEAFF
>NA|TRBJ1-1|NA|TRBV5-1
TGCGCCAGCAGCTTGGTCGACACTGAAGCTTTCTTT
CASSLVDTEAFF